What follows is one TCR beta chain and its context. The PCR had 60 Vbeta and 13 Jbeta primers. Clones were sequenced by immunoSEQ multiplex PCR, and TCRdb holds only the in-frame ones, with some missing. The sample has more than 200,000 clones, under 90% seen once. The record originates from a study of cytomegalovirus exposure and HLA in healthy donors. CDR1 is MNHEY and CDR2 is SMNVEV in the germline V gene (reference sequence). V lost 5 bases to trimming and J lost 2 bases, with 3 bases between them. There are 12 residues in the CDR3. This TCR came from a human donor in good health. The rearrangement uses TRBV27 and TRBJ2-2; D is uncertain. The sample was PBMCs. DNA for the CDR3: TGTGCCAGCAGTCAAAACACCGGGGAGCTGTTTTTT. Its protein is CASSQNTGELFF.